This is a list of T cell receptor beta chains from one sample in a study of shared clonotypes between healthy human individuals. Clones were sequenced by immunoSEQ multiplex PCR, and TCRdb holds only the in-frame ones, with some missing. The sample holds approximately 350,000 clones, roughly 96% seen once. The source material was memory CD8+ T cells sorted from blood. The receptors were sampled from a man aged 30 to 45 in good health. Both conserved end residues are part of each CDR3. The D gene is left open where the match is weak. Size tells how often a clone was seen (once, few, many) or the class of an expanded clone, and some rows leave it out.

abundance: few
d_gene: -
v_gene: TRBV28
j_gene: TRBJ1-1
CDR3aa: CASSLAVRQAGAFF
CDR3nt: TGTGCCAGCAGTTTAGCGGTTCGACAGGCCGGAGCTTTCTTT

abundance: -
d_gene: -
v_gene: TRBV6-1
j_gene: TRBJ2-7
CDR3aa: CASSEGRGTSGEQYF
CDR3nt: TGTGCCAGCAGTGAAGGTCGTGGTACCTCGGGCGAGCAGTACTTC

abundance: -
d_gene: TRBD2
v_gene: TRBV10-2
j_gene: TRBJ2-1
CDR3aa: CASSGVRASGAYNEQFF
CDR3nt: TGCGCCAGCAGTGGGGTACGGGCTAGCGGGGCGTACAATGAGCAGTTCTTC

abundance: -
d_gene: -
v_gene: TRBV19
j_gene: TRBJ1-5
CDR3aa: CASSISAGTSNQPQHF
CDR3nt: TGTGCCAGTAGTATTTCGGCGGGAACTAGCAATCAGCCCCAGCATTTT

abundance: -
d_gene: TRBD2
v_gene: TRBV5-1
j_gene: TRBJ2-7
CDR3aa: CASSLGQLAGGFSYEQYF
CDR3nt: TGCGCCAGCAGCTTGGGTCAACTAGCGGGAGGGTTCTCCTACGAGCAGTACTTC

abundance: -
d_gene: -
v_gene: TRBV27
j_gene: TRBJ2-3
CDR3aa: CASSLSGRSTDTQYF
CDR3nt: TGTGCCAGCAGTTTATCGGGTAGAAGCACAGATACGCAGTATTTT

abundance: -
d_gene: TRBD1
v_gene: TRBV15
j_gene: TRBJ1-2
CDR3aa: CATSSEDRGYGYTF
CDR3nt: TGTGCCACCAGCAGCGAGGACAGGGGGTATGGCTACACCTTC

abundance: -
d_gene: -
v_gene: TRBV10-3
j_gene: TRBJ2-3
CDR3aa: CAATSTDTQYF
CDR3nt: TGTGCCGCGACGAGCACAGATACGCAGTATTTT

abundance: -
d_gene: -
v_gene: TRBV5-6
j_gene: TRBJ2-7
CDR3aa: CASSFQGTAPYEQYF
CDR3nt: TGTGCCAGCAGCTTTCAAGGCACGGCGCCCTACGAGCAGTACTTC

abundance: -
d_gene: -
v_gene: TRBV20-1
j_gene: TRBJ2-1
CDR3aa: CSARTNNEQFF
CDR3nt: TGCAGTGCCCGGACTAACAATGAGCAGTTCTTC

abundance: -
d_gene: -
v_gene: TRBV6-6
j_gene: TRBJ2-2
CDR3aa: CASSYSLTAGELFF
CDR3nt: TGTGCCAGCAGTTACTCATTGACGGCCGGGGAGCTGTTTTTT

abundance: -
d_gene: TRBD2
v_gene: TRBV27
j_gene: TRBJ2-3
CDR3aa: CASSFRGRALDTQYF
CDR3nt: TGTGCCAGCAGTTTCCGTGGGAGGGCCCTAGATACGCAGTATTTT

abundance: -
d_gene: -
v_gene: TRBV4-1
j_gene: TRBJ1-2
CDR3aa: CASSQETGSNYGYTF
CDR3nt: TGCGCCAGCAGCCAAGAAACCGGGAGTAACTATGGCTACACCTTC

abundance: -
d_gene: -
v_gene: TRBV11-2
j_gene: TRBJ2-1
CDR3aa: CASRGGNEQFF
CDR3nt: TGTGCCAGCAGAGGAGGGAATGAGCAGTTCTTC

abundance: few
d_gene: TRBD2
v_gene: TRBV18
j_gene: TRBJ2-2
CDR3aa: CASSPGLAGTGELFF
CDR3nt: TGTGCCAGCTCACCGGGACTAGCGGGCACCGGGGAGCTGTTTTTT

abundance: -
d_gene: -
v_gene: TRBV5-1
j_gene: TRBJ1-4
CDR3aa: CASSLGQGLSEKLFF
CDR3nt: TGCGCCAGCAGCTTGGGGCAGGGTCTGAGTGAAAAACTGTTTTTT

abundance: -
d_gene: -
v_gene: TRBV5-4
j_gene: TRBJ2-1
CDR3aa: CASSLGGQINEQFF
CDR3nt: TGTGCCAGCAGCTTGGGGGGCCAAATCAATGAGCAGTTCTTC

abundance: -
d_gene: -
v_gene: TRBV19
j_gene: TRBJ2-1
CDR3aa: CASSKMGQFSYNEQFF
CDR3nt: TGTGCCAGTTCTAAAATGGGGCAGTTCTCTTACAATGAGCAGTTCTTC

abundance: once
d_gene: TRBD2
v_gene: TRBV7-9
j_gene: TRBJ2-4
CDR3aa: CASSLAYQRGENSIQYF
CDR3nt: TGTGCCAGCAGCTTAGCTTATCAGCGGGGGGAAAATTCCATTCAGTACTTC

abundance: -
d_gene: -
v_gene: TRBV6-6
j_gene: TRBJ2-4
CDR3aa: CASSYRAKNIQYF
CDR3nt: TGTGCCAGCAGTTACAGGGCCAAAAACATTCAGTACTTC

abundance: -
d_gene: -
v_gene: TRBV2
j_gene: TRBJ2-5
CDR3aa: CASSEDWYQETQYF
CDR3nt: TGTGCCAGCAGTGAGGACTGGTACCAAGAGACCCAGTACTTC

abundance: -
d_gene: -
v_gene: TRBV15
j_gene: TRBJ2-5
CDR3aa: CATSRDDIYQETQYF
CDR3nt: TGTGCCACCAGCAGAGATGACATCTACCAAGAGACCCAGTACTTC

abundance: -
d_gene: -
v_gene: TRBV7-9
j_gene: TRBJ2-7
CDR3aa: CASSFGGSYYEQYF
CDR3nt: TGTGCCAGCAGCTTCGGGGGCAGCTATTACGAGCAGTACTTC

abundance: -
d_gene: -
v_gene: TRBV10-3
j_gene: TRBJ2-3
CDR3aa: CASSGSPVTDTQYF
CDR3nt: TGTGCCTCAAGCGGGTCCCCTGTCACAGATACGCAGTATTTT

abundance: -
d_gene: -
v_gene: TRBV19
j_gene: TRBJ2-7
CDR3aa: CASRDPGGSYEQYF
CDR3nt: TGTGCCAGTAGAGACCCCGGGGGCAGCTACGAGCAGTACTTC

abundance: -
d_gene: -
v_gene: TRBV9
j_gene: TRBJ2-7
CDR3aa: CASSVDGSGDEQYF
CDR3nt: TGTGCCAGCAGCGTAGATGGTTCGGGGGACGAGCAGTACTTC

abundance: -
d_gene: -
v_gene: TRBV9
j_gene: TRBJ2-1
CDR3aa: CASSVSSLGSYNEQFF
CDR3nt: TGTGCCAGCAGCGTCTCATCCTTGGGCTCCTACAATGAGCAGTTCTTC

abundance: -
d_gene: -
v_gene: TRBV9
j_gene: TRBJ2-1
CDR3aa: CASSVDKEQFF
CDR3nt: TGTGCCAGCAGCGTAGACAAAGAGCAGTTCTTC

abundance: -
d_gene: -
v_gene: TRBV27
j_gene: TRBJ2-4
CDR3aa: CASRGSEGAKNIQYF
CDR3nt: TGTGCCAGCCGGGGAAGCGAGGGAGCCAAAAACATTCAGTACTTC

abundance: -
d_gene: -
v_gene: TRBV14
j_gene: TRBJ1-1
CDR3aa: CASSQDRVNTEAFF
CDR3nt: TGTGCCAGCAGCCAAGACAGGGTGAACACTGAAGCTTTCTTT

abundance: few
d_gene: -
v_gene: TRBV7-9
j_gene: TRBJ2-7
CDR3aa: CASSSGGTVISYEQYF
CDR3nt: TGTGCCAGCAGCTCAGGAGGGACAGTGATCTCCTACGAGCAGTACTTC

abundance: -
d_gene: TRBD1
v_gene: TRBV7-6
j_gene: TRBJ2-7
CDR3aa: CASSSGTGGYEQYF
CDR3nt: TGTGCCAGCAGCTCCGGGACAGGGGGCTACGAGCAGTACTTC

abundance: once
d_gene: TRBD2
v_gene: TRBV27
j_gene: TRBJ2-1
CDR3aa: CASSLLSGASGEQFF
CDR3nt: TGTGCCAGCAGTTTATTGAGCGGGGCCTCGGGTGAGCAGTTCTTC

abundance: -
d_gene: TRBD1
v_gene: TRBV28
j_gene: TRBJ2-7
CDR3aa: CASSLIGGQGIYEQYF
CDR3nt: TGTGCCAGCAGTTTAATAGGAGGACAGGGTATCTACGAGCAGTACTTC

abundance: -
d_gene: -
v_gene: TRBV4-1
j_gene: TRBJ2-5
CDR3aa: CASSQGPGIRAHQETQYF
CDR3nt: TGCGCCAGCAGCCAAGGCCCCGGGATCCGGGCCCACCAAGAGACCCAGTACTTC

abundance: -
d_gene: TRBD1
v_gene: TRBV7-9
j_gene: TRBJ2-3
CDR3aa: CASSFSPGQEDTDTQYF
CDR3nt: TGTGCCAGCAGCTTCAGCCCGGGACAGGAAGACACAGATACGCAGTATTTT

abundance: -
d_gene: TRBD2
v_gene: TRBV30
j_gene: TRBJ2-1
CDR3aa: CAWKTSDSYNEQFF
CDR3nt: TGTGCCTGGAAGACTAGCGACTCCTACAATGAGCAGTTCTTC

abundance: -
d_gene: TRBD2
v_gene: TRBV27
j_gene: TRBJ2-1
CDR3aa: CASIGGLAGVRNEQFF
CDR3nt: TGTGCCAGCATAGGGGGACTAGCGGGAGTAAGGAATGAGCAGTTCTTC

abundance: -
d_gene: TRBD1
v_gene: TRBV25-1
j_gene: TRBJ2-1
CDR3aa: CASSVTGSHNEQFF
CDR3nt: TGTGCCAGCAGTGTGACAGGGTCGCACAATGAGCAGTTCTTC

abundance: -
d_gene: -
v_gene: TRBV28
j_gene: TRBJ1-3
CDR3aa: CASSLMGLNGNTIYF
CDR3nt: TGTGCCAGCAGTCTCATGGGCTTAAATGGAAACACCATATATTTT

abundance: -
d_gene: -
v_gene: TRBV28
j_gene: TRBJ1-4
CDR3aa: CASHSGRNEKLFF
CDR3nt: TGTGCCAGCCATTCGGGAAGGAATGAAAAACTGTTTTTT

abundance: -
d_gene: -
v_gene: TRBV28
j_gene: TRBJ2-5
CDR3aa: CASSSIGVGGIETQYF
CDR3nt: TGTGCCAGCAGTTCAATCGGGGTGGGCGGCATCGAGACCCAGTACTTC

abundance: -
d_gene: TRBD1
v_gene: TRBV5-1
j_gene: TRBJ1-4
CDR3aa: CASRETGGLTNEKLFF
CDR3nt: TGCGCCAGCAGGGAGACAGGGGGCTTAACTAATGAAAAACTGTTTTTT

abundance: -
d_gene: -
v_gene: TRBV2
j_gene: TRBJ1-4
CDR3aa: CATRSTEGEKLFF
CDR3nt: TGTGCCACCAGGTCTACCGAGGGGGAAAAACTGTTTTTT

abundance: -
d_gene: -
v_gene: TRBV5-4
j_gene: TRBJ2-1
CDR3aa: CASSFKAGRNEQFF
CDR3nt: TGTGCCAGCAGCTTTAAGGCGGGCCGGAATGAGCAGTTCTTC

abundance: -
d_gene: -
v_gene: TRBV28
j_gene: TRBJ2-1
CDR3aa: CASSLRSRAYNEQFF
CDR3nt: TGTGCCAGCAGTTTAAGGTCTAGGGCCTACAATGAGCAGTTCTTC

abundance: -
d_gene: TRBD2
v_gene: TRBV10-3
j_gene: TRBJ2-1
CDR3aa: CAISSLAGVGANEQFF
CDR3nt: TGTGCCATCAGTTCTCTAGCGGGAGTTGGTGCCAATGAGCAGTTCTTC

abundance: -
d_gene: TRBD1
v_gene: TRBV4-1
j_gene: TRBJ2-7
CDR3aa: CASSQEPAGGVYEQYF
CDR3nt: TGCGCCAGCAGCCAAGAGCCGGCAGGGGGCGTTTACGAGCAGTACTTC

abundance: -
d_gene: -
v_gene: TRBV5-1
j_gene: TRBJ1-1
CDR3aa: CASSLAGGSTEAFF
CDR3nt: TGCGCCAGCAGCTTGGCCGGGGGAAGCACTGAAGCTTTCTTT

abundance: -
d_gene: TRBD2
v_gene: TRBV5-1
j_gene: TRBJ2-1
CDR3aa: CASSSEREAGNEQFF
CDR3nt: TGCGCCAGCAGCTCTGAGCGGGAGGCGGGCAATGAGCAGTTCTTC

abundance: -
d_gene: -
v_gene: TRBV11-2
j_gene: TRBJ2-1
CDR3aa: CASSLGGPRNEQFF
CDR3nt: TGTGCCAGCAGCTTAGGAGGTCCTAGGAATGAGCAGTTCTTC

abundance: -
d_gene: -
v_gene: TRBV29-1
j_gene: TRBJ2-7
CDR3aa: CSVTGAYEQYF
CDR3nt: TGCAGCGTCACAGGTGCCTACGAGCAGTACTTC

abundance: -
d_gene: -
v_gene: TRBV7-9
j_gene: TRBJ1-1
CDR3aa: CASSQGTGNTEAFF
CDR3nt: TGTGCCAGCAGCCAAGGGACGGGGAACACTGAAGCTTTCTTT

abundance: -
d_gene: -
v_gene: TRBV10-3
j_gene: TRBJ2-5
CDR3aa: CAISESGKETQYF
CDR3nt: TGTGCCATCAGTGAGTCAGGAAAAGAGACCCAGTACTTC

abundance: -
d_gene: TRBD1
v_gene: TRBV30
j_gene: TRBJ1-2
CDR3aa: CACKQGAHYGYTF
CDR3nt: TGTGCCTGTAAACAGGGGGCACACTATGGCTACACCTTC

abundance: once
d_gene: TRBD2
v_gene: TRBV9
j_gene: TRBJ2-5
CDR3aa: CASSAHVRLAGDKTQYF
CDR3nt: TGTGCCAGCAGCGCCCATGTGAGACTAGCGGGAGATAAGACCCAGTACTTC